Each of the 21 T cell receptor beta chains below was sequenced from the same sample in a study of OX40 agonist ivuxolimab in advanced cancers. Assay: immunoSEQ multiplex PCR; the TCRdb copy retains only in-frame clones and omits some. The sample yields about 76,000 clones, 70% to 90% seen once. The sequencing here drew on CD4+ or CD8+ T cells sorted from blood, taken in a trial of the OX40 agonist ivuxolimab. Source of these receptors: an adult with an advanced solid tumor such as melanoma, head and neck, liver or kidney cancer.

The chain has TRBV11-2 and TRBJ2-7; D remains ambiguous. V dropped 6 bases and J dropped 3 bases, with 15 bases sitting between them. CDR1 and CDR2 from the germline V gene are SGHAT and FQNNGV. The CDR3 is made up of 14 amino acids. The CDR3, as DNA: TGTGCCAGCAGTCAGGCCCGAACTTACTACGAGCAGTACTTC. Translating it yields CASSQARTYYEQYF.

The V call is TRBV7-2, the J call TRBJ2-2; TRBD2 matches 12 bases. The CDR3 runs to 16 residues. Trimming cost V 4 bases and J 0 bases; bases outside gene matches: 0. The germline V gene encodes CDR1 SGHTA and CDR2 FQGNSA. In DNA form, the CDR3 reads TGTGCCAGCAGCTGGACTAGCGGGGCGAACACCGGGGAGCTGTTTTTT. Amino acids: CASSWTSGANTGELFF.

The J gene is TRBJ1-2, the V gene TRBV5-6; TRBD1 agrees at 8 bases. Germline CDR1 is SGHDT and CDR2 is YYEEEE. The junction had 2 bases not matched to a gene; V was cut back by 1 base and J by 6 bases. This CDR3 contains 13 residues. The CDR3 region is CASSLQGADGYTF. In DNA, the CDR3 is TGTGCCAGCAGCTTGCAGGGGGCGGATGGCTACACCTTC.

The chain couples TRBV5-1 to TRBJ2-1, with 9 bases that match TRBD2. With 2 bases clipped from V and 2 bases from J, the junction kept 11 bases outside the gene matches. Germline CDR1 reads SGHRS; CDR2 reads YFSETQ. The CDR3 consists of 18 residues. CDR3 loop: CASSLTSGPRIAYNEQFF. DNA for the CDR3: TGCGCCAGCAGCTTAACTAGCGGGCCGAGGATCGCCTACAATGAGCAGTTCTTC.

In this sample, this clone turned up once. The chain has TRBV9 and TRBJ2-7, with a tentative D call TRBD2 (5 bases). The CDR3 is 15 amino acids. V was pared by 0 bases and J by 2 bases, with 12 bases between. Germline V gives CDR1 SGDLS, CDR2 YYNGEE. The CDR3 DNA is TGTGCCAGCAGCGTAGGGAGCGGAGTCACCTACGAGCAGTACTTC. It is translated as CASSVGSGVTYEQYF.

The V call is TRBV11-2, the J call TRBJ2-3; D is unclear. CDR3 length: 12 amino acids. The V gene lost 3 bases and the J gene lost 2 bases, with 3 bases spanning the gap. Per germline, CDR1 SGHAT and CDR2 FQNNGV. Here the CDR3 reads CASSFHTDTQYF. The CDR3 region has the DNA TGTGCCAGCAGCTTCCACACAGATACGCAGTATTTT.

Only a few counts were recorded for this clone. The chain employs TRBV27 and TRBJ2-1, with D possibly matching TRBD1 (7 bases). The germline gives CDR1 MNHEY, CDR2 SMNVEV (reference sequence). V dropped 8 bases and J dropped 3 bases, with 11 bases sitting between them. This CDR3 is 13 amino acids long. CDR3 sequence reads: CASGQGGYNEQFF. As DNA, the CDR3 is TGTGCCAGCGGGCAGGGGGGCTACAATGAGCAGTTCTTC.

Of note for this clone: The germline gene is not matched at one end of the junction; a read error may be the cause. The chain couples TRBV7-9 to TRBJ2-2; TRBD2 matches at 11 bases. Germline V gene sequence: CDR1 SEHNR, CDR2 FQNEAQ (reference sequence). This CDR3 is built from 15 residues. The DNA of the CDR3 is TGTGCCAGCAGCTCGACTAGCGGGAACCCCGGGGAGCTGTTTTTT. It translates to CASSSTSGNPGELFF.

The V and J genes are TRBV27 and TRBJ1-1; TRBD1 matches 9 bases. Unmatched junction bases numbered 10, after V lost 6 bases and J lost 2 bases. Germline V lookup: CDR1 MNHEY, CDR2 SMNVEV (reference sequence). CDR3 length equals 16 residues. Written as DNA, the CDR3 is TGTGCCAGCAGCTTGAAACAGGGGGCGAGAAACACTGAAGCTTTCTTT. Translation gives CASSLKQGARNTEAFF.

The V and J genes are TRBV7-9 and TRBJ1-2, with 9 bases matching TRBD1. The CDR3 is 15 amino acids. In germline, CDR1 is SEHNR, CDR2 FQNEAQ (reference sequence). Trimming cost V 5 bases and J 0 bases; bases outside gene matches: 4. CDR3 nucleotides: TGTGCCAGCAGCCCGTGGACAGGGGCTAACTATGGCTACACCTTC. Protein: CASSPWTGANYGYTF.

This clone was recorded once. The genes are TRBV30 and TRBJ1-6, with TRBD1 identical over 8 bases. CDR3 length equals 17 residues. V trimming: 2 bases; J trimming: 0 bases; junction bases outside the gene matches: 6. From germline, CDR1 is GTSNPN and CDR2 SVGIG (reference sequence). DNA of the CDR3: TGTGCCTGGAGTCTACAGGGGGTCAGCTCCTATAATTCACCCCTCCACTTT. Translation gives CAWSLQGVSSYNSPLHF.

The chain combines TRBV19 with TRBJ1-5; TRBD1 might be the D (6 bases). Per germline, CDR1 LNHDA and CDR2 SQIVND (reference sequence). The CDR3 length is 13 residues. V was shortened by 10 bases and J by 5 bases, with 15 bases between the two germline ends. In nucleotides, the CDR3 is TGTGCCACAAAGGACAGAGAACATCAGCCCCAGCATTTT. It translates to CATKDREHQPQHF. Complete variable domain (other parts from reference TRBV19 and TRBJ1-5): DGGITQSPKYLFRKEGQNVTLSCEQNLNHDAMYWYRQDPGQGLRLIYYSQIVNDFQKGDIAEGYSVSREKKESFPLTVTSAQKNPTAFYLCATKDREHQPQHFGDGTRLSIL.

This clone has just a few counts. The chain couples TRBV6-5 to TRBJ1-2; D possibly corresponds to TRBD1 (5 bases). V lost 5 bases and J 3 bases, leaving 13 bases between the germline ends. CDR3 length: 14 amino acids. In germline, CDR1 is MNHEY, CDR2 SVGAGI. Here the CDR3 reads CASSTPGAHYGYTF. The CDR3 nucleotides are TGTGCCAGCAGTACCCCCGGGGCTCACTATGGCTACACCTTC.

This clone was counted a single time. The gene calls are TRBV7-9 and TRBJ2-7; 10 bases match TRBD2. The J segment lost 0 bases and the V segment lost 6 bases, leaving 5 bases of the junction unmatched. There are 15 residues in the CDR3. Germline V gene sequence: CDR1 SEHNR, CDR2 FQNEAQ (reference sequence). The CDR3 bases are TGTGCCAGCAGTTCCGGGACTAGCGACTCCTACGAGCAGTACTTC. It is translated as CASSSGTSDSYEQYF.

CDR3 protein: CASTRTAGNTYNEQFF. DNA for the CDR3: TGTGCCAGCACCCGGACAGCCGGAAACACTTACAATGAGCAGTTCTTC. This chain uses TRBV9 with TRBJ2-1, with D possibly matching TRBD1 (6 bases). Germline V gene lookup returns CDR1 SGDLS and CDR2 YYNGEE. The length of the CDR3 is 16 residues. V lost 6 bases to trimming and J lost 4 bases, with 20 bases between them.

The chain combines TRBV11-2 with TRBJ2-3; D gene ambiguous. CDR1 and CDR2 from the germline V gene are SGHAT and FQNNGV. The CDR3 is 15 amino acids. The V end lost 5 bases, the J end lost 1 base, and 13 bases lay between the germline ends. The CDR3 nucleotides read TGTGCCAGCAGCCCTCTTGGGGATCGCACAGATACGCAGTATTTT. Translation gives CASSPLGDRTDTQYF.

The chain is built from TRBV5-5 and TRBJ2-1, with 9 bases lining up with TRBD1. This CDR3 contains 14 residues. The ends lost 2 bases at V and 6 bases at J; junction bases unmatched: 3. In germline, CDR1 is SGHKS, CDR2 YYEKEE (reference sequence). CDR3 coding DNA: TGTGCCAGCAGCTTTCCGGGACAGGGCAATGAGCAGTTCTTC. As protein: CASSFPGQGNEQFF.

This chain's CDR3 is CASSWGSTTASEAFF. In DNA, the CDR3 is TGTGCCAGTAGTTGGGGTAGTACGACAGCCTCTGAAGCTTTCTTT. V usage is TRBV19 and J usage is TRBJ1-1, with D tentatively TRBD1 (5 bases). Between the trimmed V and J ends, which lost 5 bases and 6 bases, there was a span of 19 bases. Germline V gene lookup returns CDR1 LNHDA and CDR2 SQIVND (reference sequence). CDR3 length: 15 amino acids.

The chain links TRBV7-2 to TRBJ2-3; D is unclear. The germline CDR1 and CDR2 sequences are SGHTA and FQGNSA. The CDR3 is 15 amino acids. V was shortened by 7 bases and J by 1 base, with 15 bases between the two germline ends. CDR3 DNA: TGTGCCAGCATGAATCGGGCTACTGGCACAGATACGCAGTATTTT. The encoded protein is CASMNRATGTDTQYF.

This chain links TRBV18 with TRBJ2-4; possibly TRBD2 for D (5 bases). CDR3 length: 15 amino acids. In germline, CDR1 is KGHSH, CDR2 LQKENI. The V end lost 3 bases, the J end lost 2 bases, and 11 bases lay between the germline ends. CDR3: CASSPEGRTKNIQYF. The CDR3 DNA follows: TGTGCCAGCTCACCCGAGGGCCGAACCAAAAACATTCAGTACTTC.

This sequence joins TRBV5-4 and TRBJ2-7; D is unresolved. The germline gives CDR1 SGHNT, CDR2 YYREEE (reference sequence). Trimming cost V 4 bases and J 4 bases, with 15 bases left between them. This CDR3 has 14 residues. The DNA for the CDR3 is TGTGCCAGCAGCCTGGGTGGAATAGGGTACGAGCAGTACTTC. Its protein is CASSLGGIGYEQYF.